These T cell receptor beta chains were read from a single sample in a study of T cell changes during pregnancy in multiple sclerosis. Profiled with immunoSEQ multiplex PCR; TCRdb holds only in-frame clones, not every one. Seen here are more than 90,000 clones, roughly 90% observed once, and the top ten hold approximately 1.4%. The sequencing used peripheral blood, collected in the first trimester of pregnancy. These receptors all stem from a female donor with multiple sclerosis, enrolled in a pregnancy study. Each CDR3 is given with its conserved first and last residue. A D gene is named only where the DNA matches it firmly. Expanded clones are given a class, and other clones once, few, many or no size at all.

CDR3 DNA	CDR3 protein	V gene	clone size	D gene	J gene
TGTGCCAGCAGCCTCAGGGGAAATGCGCAGTATTTT	CASSLRGNAQYF	TRBV6-1	NA	NA	TRBJ2-3
TGTGCCAGCAGCTCCCAGGGTCCCTTTATGAACACTGAAGCTTTCTTT	CASSSQGPFMNTEAFF	TRBV7-9	NA	NA	TRBJ1-1
TGTGCCAGCAGCTTAGGAGATACCTACGAGCAGTACTTC	CASSLGDTYEQYF	TRBV7-9	NA	NA	TRBJ2-7
TGCGCCAGCAGCCTAGGACTAGCGGGAGTCTCGTGGCCAACCGAGCAGTACTTC	CASSLGLAGVSWPTEQYF	TRBV5-1	once	TRBD2	TRBJ2-7
TGTGCCAGCACCCTTGGCAATGGCTACACCTTC	CASTLGNGYTF	TRBV6-1	NA	NA	TRBJ1-2
TGTGCCAGCAGCAACGGGGTAGGGCGAGAGACCCAGTACTTC	CASSNGVGRETQYF	TRBV28	NA	NA	TRBJ2-5
TGTGCCAGTACACAGGGGGGCGTGGATACGCAGTATTTT	CASTQGGVDTQYF	TRBV19	NA	TRBD1	TRBJ2-3
TGTGCCAGCAGTGAACTTGTGGCAGGGCTCCAGGACACTGAAGCTTTCTTT	CASSELVAGLQDTEAFF	TRBV6-1	NA	NA	TRBJ1-1
TGTGCCAGCACCCGAGGACAGGGGGTCAGTCAGCCCCAGCATTTT	CASTRGQGVSQPQHF	TRBV6-1	NA	TRBD1	TRBJ1-5
TGCGCCAGCAGCTCCCGGGACTTGGGTGAAAAACTGTTTTTT	CASSSRDLGEKLFF	TRBV5-1	once	NA	TRBJ1-4
TGTGCCAGTAGTATATCGGGGACAAGGGATACGCAGTATTTT	CASSISGTRDTQYF	TRBV19	NA	NA	TRBJ2-3
TGTGCCTGGAGCCGAACAGGGGAAGGAAACACCATATATTTT	CAWSRTGEGNTIYF	TRBV30	NA	TRBD1	TRBJ1-3
TGTGCCTGGAGCGGGACAGGGGGCACTGAAGCTTTCTTT	CAWSGTGGTEAFF	TRBV30	few	TRBD1	TRBJ1-1
TGTGCCAGTAGTGGACAAACAGGGTTAAATCAGCCCCAGCATTTT	CASSGQTGLNQPQHF	TRBV19	NA	NA	TRBJ1-5
TGCGCCAGCAGCCAAGATTACTCCGGCAGGGGTTCTACAGATACGCAGTATTTT	CASSQDYSGRGSTDTQYF	TRBV4-1	NA	NA	TRBJ2-3
TGCGCCAGCAGCTTGGAACTAGCGGTCGGGGAGCTGTTTTTT	CASSLELAVGELFF	TRBV5-1	NA	TRBD2	TRBJ2-2
TGCGCCAGCAGTGATAGGGGGAGCACTGAAGCTTTCTTT	CASSDRGSTEAFF	TRBV10-1	NA	NA	TRBJ1-1
TGCGCCAGCAGATCCAGGGCGGAAAACGGCTACACCTTC	CASRSRAENGYTF	TRBV5-1	NA	NA	TRBJ1-2
TGCAGCGCTGTACGGGGTGGGGACTACGAGCAGTACTTC	CSAVRGGDYEQYF	TRBV29-1	NA	NA	TRBJ2-7
TGCGCCAGCTCTGGGACAGGGGGTCATTTCTCTGGAAACACCATATATTTT	CASSGTGGHFSGNTIYF	TRBV5-1	few	TRBD1	TRBJ1-3
TGTGCCAGCTCACCCATCACAATGAACACTGAAGCTTTCTTT	CASSPITMNTEAFF	TRBV18	NA	NA	TRBJ1-1
TGTGCCAGCAGCTTGACAGTTGGAAACACCATATATTTT	CASSLTVGNTIYF	TRBV7-2	NA	NA	TRBJ1-3
TGTGCCAGCCAGTATCTCAGGGCGAACACTGAAGCTTTCTTT	CASQYLRANTEAFF	TRBV7-9	once	NA	TRBJ1-1
TGTGCCACCAGCAGATCCAGGGAAGGCTATAGGAACACCATATATTTT	CATSRSREGYRNTIYF	TRBV15	once	NA	TRBJ1-3
TGCAGCGTTGAAGTGGGGATGACAGGGAATCATGGCTACACCTTC	CSVEVGMTGNHGYTF	TRBV29-1	NA	TRBD1	TRBJ1-2
TGCGCCAGTGCGGGGGGGAATGAGCAGTTCTTC	CASAGGNEQFF	TRBV4-1	NA	TRBD2	TRBJ2-1
TGCGCCAGCAGCTTGGGGTCACGAGATGAAAAACTGTTTTTT	CASSLGSRDEKLFF	TRBV5-1	NA	NA	TRBJ1-4